This T cell receptor beta chain was retrieved from a study of shared clonotypes between healthy human individuals. Whole-study results and caveats: The sharing of 4.5% to 5.5% of naive CD4 clonotypes was seen across several donors.

Germline-derived CDR1 and CDR2 are MDHEN and SYDVKM. The CDR3 length is 12 residues. Trimming removed 3 bases from V and 7 bases from J, with 9 bases in between. Repertoires were generated with immunoSEQ multiplex PCR, while TCRdb's copy carries only in-frame clones and drops some. The sample records roughly 2.2 million clones, 92% being singletons. There are a few counts of this clone. What it binds is unknown. Sequencing input: naive CD4+ T cells from PBMCs. Subset specified: CD45RA+ positively selected. This chain connects TRBV28 to TRBJ1-2; a weak D match, TRBD1 (6 bases). The receptor was derived from a man younger than 35 in good health. Some clones in this sample may be carry-over from other donors' samples. The DNA for the CDR3 is TGTGCCAGCAGTTTCAACAGGGTTGGCTACACCTTC. As protein: CASSFNRVGYTF.